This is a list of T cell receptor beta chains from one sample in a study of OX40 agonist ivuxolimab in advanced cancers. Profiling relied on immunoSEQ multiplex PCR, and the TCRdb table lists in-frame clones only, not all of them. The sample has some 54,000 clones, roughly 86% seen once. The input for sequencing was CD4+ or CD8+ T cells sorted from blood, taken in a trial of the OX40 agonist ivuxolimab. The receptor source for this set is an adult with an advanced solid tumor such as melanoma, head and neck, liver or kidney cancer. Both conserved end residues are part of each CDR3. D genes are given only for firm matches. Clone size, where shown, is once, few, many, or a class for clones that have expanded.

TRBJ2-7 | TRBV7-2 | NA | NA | CASSLGRVDEQYF | TGTGCCAGCAGCTTAGGCAGGGTCGACGAGCAGTACTTC
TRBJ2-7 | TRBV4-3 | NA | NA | CASSPNLRQNEQYF | TGCGCCAGCAGCCCCAATTTGCGACAGAACGAGCAGTACTTC
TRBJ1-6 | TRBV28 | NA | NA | CASSYPGRLSSPLHF | TGTGCCAGCAGTTACCCGGGACGGCTATCTTCACCCCTCCACTTT
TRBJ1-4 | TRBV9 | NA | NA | CASSARLGSEKLFF | TGTGCCAGCAGCGCCCGGTTGGGTAGTGAAAAACTGTTTTTT
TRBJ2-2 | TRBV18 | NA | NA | CASSPGGGSTGELFF | TGTGCCAGCTCACCAGGGGGCGGCAGCACCGGGGAGCTGTTTTTT
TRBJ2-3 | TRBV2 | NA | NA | CASTPRTGIDTQYF | TGTGCCAGCACCCCAAGGACCGGTATAGATACGCAGTATTTT
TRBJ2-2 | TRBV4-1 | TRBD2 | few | CASSQVDMGLGTGELFF | TGCGCCAGCAGCCAGGTGGACATGGGACTAGGTACCGGGGAGCTGTTTTTT
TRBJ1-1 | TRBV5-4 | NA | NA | CASSRNLQRDTEAFF | TGTGCCAGCAGCCGCAACCTACAGAGGGACACTGAAGCTTTCTTT
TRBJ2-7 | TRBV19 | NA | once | CASSGFQEGSYEQYF | TGTGCCAGTAGTGGTTTCCAGGAAGGCTCCTACGAGCAGTACTTC
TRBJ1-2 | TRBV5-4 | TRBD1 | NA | CASSLGYLGQGLYGYTF | TGTGCCAGCAGCTTGGGGTACCTAGGACAGGGTCTCTATGGCTACACCTTC
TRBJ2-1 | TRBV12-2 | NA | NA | CASRLVPAGESDEQFF | TGTGCAAGTCGCTTAGTTCCAGCGGGAGAGAGCGATGAGCAGTTCTTC
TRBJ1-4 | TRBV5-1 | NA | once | CASSEGYGEKLFF | TGCGCCAGCAGCGAGGGGTATGGCGAAAAACTGTTTTTT